The 30 T cell receptor beta chains below were found in one sample sequenced in a study of blood T cell repertoires in COVID-19. Clones were sequenced by immunoSEQ multiplex PCR, and TCRdb holds only the in-frame ones, with some missing. The sample includes approximately 170,000 clones, roughly 87% of them seen just once. What was sequenced was peripheral blood. The receptor source for this set is a man younger than 30 who had recovered from COVID-19.

This clone was observed at least ten times. V usage is TRBV10-3 and J usage is TRBJ2-5; the match to TRBD2 covers 8 bases. CDR1 ENHRY and CDR2 SYGVKD come from the germline V gene. CDR3 length: 13 amino acids. V lost 10 bases to trimming and J lost 0 bases; unmatched junction nucleotides: 4. This chain's CDR3 is CATFSGDQETQYF. In DNA, the CDR3 is TGTGCCACCTTTAGCGGGGACCAAGAGACCCAGTACTTC.

The chain employs TRBV14 and TRBJ2-1, with TRBD2 matching over 12 bases. In germline, CDR1 is SGHDN, CDR2 FVKESK. The junction had 7 bases not matched to a gene; V was cut back by 3 bases and J by 10 bases. CDR3 size: 15 residues. DNA for the CDR3: TGTGCCAGCAGCCACGGACTAGCGGGATTGGGGGAGCAGTTCTTC. Its translation is CASSHGLAGLGEQFF.

This clone was observed a single time. This sequence joins TRBV30 and TRBJ2-7; 8 positions agree with TRBD2. V shed 2 bases, J shed 5 bases, and the junction held 8 bases outside the gene matches. The germline V gene encodes CDR1 GTSNPN and CDR2 SVGIG (reference sequence). The CDR3 has 14 amino acids. CDR3 in amino acids: CAWSYGTRMDEQYF. CDR3 DNA: TGTGCCTGGAGTTACGGGACTAGAATGGACGAGCAGTACTTC. The whole variable domain, remainder taken from reference TRBV30 and TRBJ2-7, is SQTIHQWPATLVQPVGSPLSLECTVEGTSNPNLYWYRQAAGRGLQLLFYSVGIGQISSEVPQNLSASRPQDRQFILSSKKLLLSDSGFYLCAWSYGTRMDEQYFGPGTRLTVT.

This clone showed up just a few times. This chain joins TRBV19 and TRBJ2-7; 12 positions match TRBD1. The CDR3 runs to 18 residues. The ends lost 4 bases at V and 0 bases at J; junction bases unmatched: 10. The V gene's germline CDR1 is LNHDA and CDR2 SQIVND (reference sequence). The CDR3 protein is CASSTGLAGQGASYEQYF. In nucleotides, the CDR3 is TGTGCCAGTAGTACGGGCCTAGCGGGACAGGGGGCCTCCTACGAGCAGTACTTC.

The rearrangement links TRBV7-2 to TRBJ1-2; TRBD1 matches 9 bases. Germline lookup yields CDR1 SGHTA and CDR2 FQGNSA. J gave up 4 bases and V 2 bases, and 5 bases lay outside the gene matches. This CDR3 region has 15 residues. CDR3 sequence: CASSLSGTGFYGYTF. Written as DNA, the CDR3 is TGTGCCAGCAGCTTAAGCGGGACAGGGTTCTATGGCTACACCTTC.

This clone was observed a handful of times. V and J are TRBV4-3 and TRBJ1-3; D is unresolved. Germline lookup yields CDR1 LGHNA and CDR2 YSLEER. V lost 0 bases and J 4 bases, leaving 13 bases between the germline ends. There are 16 residues in the CDR3. CDR3 sequence (DNA): TGCGCCAGCAGCCAAGATGCGGCCCCAGCGGGAAACACCATATATTTT. Translating gives CASSQDAAPAGNTIYF.

The chain's CDR3 is CASSQGQGAQPQHF. In nucleotides, the CDR3 is TGTGCCAGCTCACAGGGACAGGGTGCCCAGCCCCAGCATTTT. V is TRBV18 and J is TRBJ1-5; 9 bases are a match to TRBD1. Germline V lookup: CDR1 KGHSH, CDR2 LQKENI. There are 14 residues in the CDR3. V dropped 4 bases and J dropped 7; count of bases not matched to a gene: 5.

V gene TRBV27 combines with J gene TRBJ2-7; a possible D gene is TRBD2 (6 bases). V dropped 5 bases and J dropped 6 bases, with 17 bases sitting between them. The CDR3 sequence is 14 residues long. Germline assignment: CDR1 MNHEY and CDR2 SMNVEV (reference sequence). CDR3 residues: CASSQPRLGSEQYF. DNA for the CDR3: TGTGCCAGCAGTCAGCCCCGACTAGGGAGCGAGCAGTACTTC.

The CDR3, as DNA: TGCGCCAGCATCCAAGCGGGGCCCCGCACAGATACGCAGTATTTT. It codes for CASIQAGPRTDTQYF. The chain couples TRBV10-2 to TRBJ2-3; the match to TRBD2 covers 7 bases. Germline V lookup: CDR1 WSHSY, CDR2 SAAADI. J lost 1 base, V lost 7 bases, and 8 bases had no gene match. The CDR3 runs to 15 residues.

The genes are TRBV7-9 and TRBJ2-3, with D maybe TRBD2 (6 bases). Per germline, CDR1 SEHNR and CDR2 FQNEAQ (reference sequence). V was trimmed by 1 base and J by 5 bases, leaving 10 bases between them. This CDR3 contains 14 residues. CDR3 amino acids: CASSLGRERDTQYF. Here the CDR3 DNA reads TGTGCCAGCAGCTTAGGCCGGGAGAGAGATACGCAGTATTTT.

This chain joins TRBV11-2 and TRBJ2-1; D ambiguous. CDR3 length: 14 amino acids. Germline V CDR1 and CDR2: SGHAT, FQNNGV. The ends were cut back, 5 bases at V and 6 bases at J, with 14 bases in the middle. The CDR3 protein is CASSPVRRGNEQFF. The CDR3 DNA reads as TGTGCCAGCAGCCCTGTTAGGCGAGGCAATGAGCAGTTCTTC.

This rearrangement joins TRBV19 to TRBJ1-2; 11 bases agree with TRBD1. Germline CDR1 is LNHDA and CDR2 is SQIVND (reference sequence). CDR3 length: 13 residues. The V and J ends lost 8 bases and 9 bases, in that order; junction bases with no gene match: 8. The CDR3 here is CASFGQGARSYTF. CDR3 nucleotides: TGTGCCAGTTTCGGACAGGGGGCGCGCAGCTACACCTTC. The variable domain in full, with the rest retrieved from reference TRBV19 and TRBJ1-2, is DGGITQSPKYLFRKEGQNVTLSCEQNLNHDAMYWYRQDPGQGLRLIYYSQIVNDFQKGDIAEGYSVSREKKESFPLTVTSAQKNPTAFYLCASFGQGARSYTFGSGTRLTVV.

This chain joins TRBV10-3 and TRBJ1-3; D is unresolved. There are 14 residues in the CDR3. In germline, CDR1 is ENHRY, CDR2 SYGVKD. Trimming removed 3 bases at V and 4 bases at J, with 10 bases between. The CDR3 DNA sequence: TGTGCCATCAGTGATCCACGACAAGGAAACACCATATATTTT. This translates into CAISDPRQGNTIYF.

The rearrangement links TRBV14 to TRBJ2-7; maybe TRBD2 (6 bases). This CDR3 is built from 15 residues. CDR1 SGHDN and CDR2 FVKESK come from the germline V gene. V lost 2 bases, J lost 7 bases, and 18 bases lay in between. CDR3 DNA: TGTGCCAGCAGCCAACAATCGGCGGGGCCTATTGAGCAGTACTTC. Translated, it gives CASSQQSAGPIEQYF.

J is TRBJ2-1 and V is TRBV5-8; 12 positions match TRBD2. From germline, CDR1 is SGHTS and CDR2 YDEGEE. This CDR3 has 15 amino acids. Losses at the gene ends were 6 bases for V and 9 bases for J; bases not matched to a gene: 10. CDR3: CASTLRTSGAIEQFF. The DNA for the CDR3 is TGTGCCAGCACCCTCCGGACTAGCGGGGCGATTGAGCAGTTCTTC.

V gene TRBV4-3 combines with J gene TRBJ1-1, with 9 bases matching TRBD1. The V and J ends lost 4 bases and 7 bases, in that order; junction bases with no gene match: 10. The CDR3 totals 15 residues. Germline assignment: CDR1 LGHNA and CDR2 YSLEER. The DNA for the CDR3 is TGCGCCAGCAGCCGAGCATTCGGACAGGGGAGTGAAGCTTTCTTT. This sequence encodes CASSRAFGQGSEAFF.

The chain has TRBV7-9 and TRBJ2-1, with 9 bases that match TRBD2. J gave up 6 bases and V 4 bases, and 13 bases lay outside the gene matches. CDR3 length: 17 amino acids. Per germline, CDR1 SEHNR and CDR2 FQNEAQ (reference sequence). The CDR3 region is CASSWSSGNYRVNEQFF. DNA of the CDR3: TGTGCCAGCAGCTGGTCTAGCGGGAACTATAGGGTCAATGAGCAGTTCTTC.

This clone has just one count. The chain has TRBV2 and TRBJ1-2, with TRBD1 identical over 8 bases. CDR3 length: 14 amino acids. The germline CDR1 and CDR2 sequences are SNHLY and FYNNEI. After removal of 6 bases from V and 4 bases from J, the junction contained 7 bases not matched to a gene. Here the CDR3 DNA reads TGTGCCAGCAGGGTTAACAGGGGGGGCTATGGCTACACCTTC. Residues: CASRVNRGGYGYTF. The whole variable domain, filled in from reference TRBV2 and TRBJ1-2, reads EPEVTQTPSHQVTQMGQEVILRCVPISNHLYFYWYRQILGQKVEFLVSFYNNEISEKSEIFDDQFSVERPDGSNFTLKIRSTKLEDSAMYFCASRVNRGGYGYTFGSGTRLTVV.

This rearrangement joins TRBV6-5 to TRBJ2-7; 10 bases are shared with TRBD2. The length of the CDR3 is 16 residues. CDR1 and CDR2 (germline): MNHEY, SVGAGI. V dropped 2 bases and J dropped 3; count of bases not matched to a gene: 7. CDR3 loop: CASSYTRTSGSYEQYF. The CDR3 DNA follows: TGTGCCAGCAGTTACACGAGGACTAGCGGTAGCTACGAGCAGTACTTC.

The chain links TRBV6-5 to TRBJ2-1, with TRBD2 matching 13 bases. The J segment lost 6 bases and the V segment lost 10 bases, leaving 9 bases of the junction unmatched. Germline CDR1 and CDR2: MNHEY and SVGAGI. The CDR3 loop spans 15 amino acids. DNA for the CDR3: TGTGCCACTCCGGGACTAGCGGGAATAGGCAATGAGCAGTTCTTC. Protein: CATPGLAGIGNEQFF.

The chain employs TRBV9 and TRBJ1-2; no firm D call. This CDR3 has 13 amino acids. In germline, CDR1 is SGDLS, CDR2 YYNGEE. Trimming stripped 0 bases from V and 8 bases from J, with 11 bases between. CDR3 nucleotide sequence: TGTGCCAGCAGCGTAGTCGACCGCGGGGGCTACACCTTC. It translates to CASSVVDRGGYTF.

This chain uses TRBV28 with TRBJ2-1; 7 nucleotides match TRBD1. Germline CDR1 reads MDHEN; CDR2 reads SYDVKM. The CDR3 runs to 13 residues. J lost 10 bases, V lost 5 bases, and 8 bases had no gene match. DNA for the CDR3: TGTGCCAGCAGTCCCTGGACAGGCCGGGAGCAGTTCTTC. This codes for CASSPWTGREQFF. The full variable domain, rest sourced from reference TRBV28 and TRBJ2-1, is DVKVTQSSRYLVKRTGEKVFLECVQDMDHENMFWYRQDPGLGLRLIYFSYDVKMKEKGDIPEGYSVSREKKERFSLILESASTNQTSMYLCASSPWTGREQFFGPGTRLTVL.

The rearrangement links TRBV6-5 to TRBJ2-2, with 7 bases aligning to TRBD1. CDR3 size: 16 residues. The ends lost 2 bases at V and 7 bases at J; junction bases unmatched: 10. Germline CDR1 and CDR2: MNHEY and SVGAGI. CDR3 nucleotide sequence: TGTGCCAGCAGTTACGATCCGTACAGGGGTGGCGGGGAGCTGTTTTTT. This gives the protein CASSYDPYRGGGELFF.

This clone showed up just once. This chain joins TRBV12-3 or TRBV12-4 and TRBJ2-2; TRBD2 matches at 7 bases. This CDR3 contains 13 residues. V gave up 3 bases and J gave up 6 bases; unmatched junction bases: 1. The CDR3 is CASSFGGSGELFF. The CDR3 DNA is TGTGCCAGCAGTTTCGGGGGGTCCGGGGAGCTGTTTTTT.

The rearrangement links TRBV2 to TRBJ2-3, with 7 bases that match TRBD1. Germline V gives CDR1 SNHLY, CDR2 FYNNEI. This CDR3 is 14 amino acids long. Trimming removed 7 bases from V and 6 bases from J; junction bases left unmatched: 10. CDR3 in DNA: TGTGCCAGCATCCGCACAGGGGTAGGTGATACGCAGTATTTT. Encoded protein: CASIRTGVGDTQYF.

This chain's CDR3 is CASSPSRERTDTQYF. CDR3 in DNA: TGTGCCAGCAGCCCGTCAAGGGAGCGCACAGATACGCAGTATTTT. This sequence joins TRBV7-2 and TRBJ2-3; D possibly corresponds to TRBD2 (5 bases). In germline, CDR1 is SGHTA, CDR2 FQGNSA. This CDR3 is 15 amino acids long. Trimming left V 5 bases short and J 1 base short, with 13 bases between.

V usage is TRBV4-3 and J usage is TRBJ2-1; possible D gene TRBD2, 6 bases. Germline CDR1 is LGHNA and CDR2 is YSLEER. The CDR3 has 19 residues. V lost 4 bases, J lost 5 bases, and 27 bases lay in between. In DNA form, the CDR3 reads TGCGCCAGCAGCCTTGATAATCCTAGCGCCACAAATTTAGACAATGAGCAGTTCTTC. It codes for CASSLDNPSATNLDNEQFF.

This clone was counted once. This chain connects TRBV5-5 to TRBJ1-6; possibly TRBD1 for D (5 bases). The CDR3 covers 14 residues. CDR1 and CDR2 from the germline V gene are SGHKS and YYEKEE (reference sequence). The V end lost 0 bases, the J end lost 9 bases, and 10 bases lay between the germline ends. CDR3 sequence reads: CASSLGWDSSPLHF. The CDR3 region has the DNA TGTGCCAGCAGCTTGGGGTGGGACTCTTCACCCCTCCACTTT.

The J gene is TRBJ2-7, the V gene TRBV4-1; the D is unclear. The CDR3 is 14 amino acids. Trimming took off 0 bases at V and 4 bases at J, with 10 bases between the two ends. CDR1 and CDR2 from the germline V gene are MGHRA and YSYEKL. This chain's CDR3 is CASSQDLFGYEQYF. The CDR3, as DNA: TGCGCCAGCAGCCAAGATCTATTCGGGTACGAGCAGTACTTC.

V and J are TRBV6-5 and TRBJ2-7; D gene unclear. This CDR3 has 11 amino acids. The germline V and J ends were trimmed by 0 bases and 6 bases, with 3 bases remaining between them. Germline loops: CDR1 MNHEY, CDR2 SVGAGI. CDR3 DNA sequence: TGTGCCAGCAGTTACTCTAGCGAGCAGTACTTC. Its protein product is CASSYSSEQYF.